The entry below describes one TCR beta chain. Its antigen is unidentified. Trimming cost V 5 bases and J 7 bases, with 17 bases left between them. Looked up from germline, CDR1 is SGHTA and CDR2 is FQGNSA. The CDR3 totals 14 residues. These data originate in a study of T cells after posttransplantation cyclophosphamide. Study outcomes and limitations: Later blood repertoires were often dominated by clones from the donor CD8+ memory compartment. TRB overlap between skin or GI tissue T cells and blood was limited. After PTCy, TRB diversity resembled that of CNI/methotrexate controls.

Busulfan-fludarabine conditioning, marrow transplant, and cyclophosphamide on days +3 and +4 were administered. The assay was immunoSEQ multiplex PCR, and TCRdb's table has in-frame clones only and misses some. This table holds 5,000 to 7,500 clones, 70% to 75% found once. Specimen: PBMCs, collected around 1,500 days after allogeneic stem cell transplant with posttransplant cyclophosphamide. The chain links TRBV7-2 to TRBJ1-2, with D tentatively TRBD1 (6 bases). This TCR was recovered from a young adult male patient who received an allogeneic stem cell transplant from a related donor, was CMV-positive, and had acute GVHD only. These T cells may partly come from the graft donor. The CDR3 reads CASSARGGARGYTF. CDR3 DNA: TGTGCCAGCAGCGCCAGAGGGGGGGCGCGTGGCTACACCTTC.